This T cell receptor (beta chain) was obtained from a study of shared clonotypes between healthy human individuals. The CDR3 is 16 amino acids. The V gene's germline CDR1 is SGHTA and CDR2 FQGTGA. The ends were cut back, 0 bases at V and 1 base at J, with 10 bases in the middle. Comments on this clone: Its antigen is currently unknown.

General study results and limits: A reduction in generation probabilities was seen for non-shared clonotypes relative to those shared by all four donors.

TCRdb keeps only in-frame clones here, not all; method: immunoSEQ multiplex PCR. The table has approximately 2,000,000 clones, about 93% seen once. Terminally differentiated effector memory CD45RA+ cells were excluded from the naive CD8 cells, which were CD45RO-negative and positively selected for CCR7. Within Nashville, Tennessee resided all donors, each a Caucasian adult. V usage is TRBV7-3 and J usage is TRBJ2-1; D possibly corresponds to TRBD2 (6 bases). This sequence originates from a man younger than 35 in good health. Some clones in this sample may be carry-over from other donors' samples. Sequences were obtained from naive CD8+ T cells from PBMCs. The chain's CDR3 is CASSLTVGSSYNEQFF. The CDR3 coding sequence is TGTGCCAGCAGCTTAACCGTCGGGAGTTCCTACAATGAGCAGTTCTTC.